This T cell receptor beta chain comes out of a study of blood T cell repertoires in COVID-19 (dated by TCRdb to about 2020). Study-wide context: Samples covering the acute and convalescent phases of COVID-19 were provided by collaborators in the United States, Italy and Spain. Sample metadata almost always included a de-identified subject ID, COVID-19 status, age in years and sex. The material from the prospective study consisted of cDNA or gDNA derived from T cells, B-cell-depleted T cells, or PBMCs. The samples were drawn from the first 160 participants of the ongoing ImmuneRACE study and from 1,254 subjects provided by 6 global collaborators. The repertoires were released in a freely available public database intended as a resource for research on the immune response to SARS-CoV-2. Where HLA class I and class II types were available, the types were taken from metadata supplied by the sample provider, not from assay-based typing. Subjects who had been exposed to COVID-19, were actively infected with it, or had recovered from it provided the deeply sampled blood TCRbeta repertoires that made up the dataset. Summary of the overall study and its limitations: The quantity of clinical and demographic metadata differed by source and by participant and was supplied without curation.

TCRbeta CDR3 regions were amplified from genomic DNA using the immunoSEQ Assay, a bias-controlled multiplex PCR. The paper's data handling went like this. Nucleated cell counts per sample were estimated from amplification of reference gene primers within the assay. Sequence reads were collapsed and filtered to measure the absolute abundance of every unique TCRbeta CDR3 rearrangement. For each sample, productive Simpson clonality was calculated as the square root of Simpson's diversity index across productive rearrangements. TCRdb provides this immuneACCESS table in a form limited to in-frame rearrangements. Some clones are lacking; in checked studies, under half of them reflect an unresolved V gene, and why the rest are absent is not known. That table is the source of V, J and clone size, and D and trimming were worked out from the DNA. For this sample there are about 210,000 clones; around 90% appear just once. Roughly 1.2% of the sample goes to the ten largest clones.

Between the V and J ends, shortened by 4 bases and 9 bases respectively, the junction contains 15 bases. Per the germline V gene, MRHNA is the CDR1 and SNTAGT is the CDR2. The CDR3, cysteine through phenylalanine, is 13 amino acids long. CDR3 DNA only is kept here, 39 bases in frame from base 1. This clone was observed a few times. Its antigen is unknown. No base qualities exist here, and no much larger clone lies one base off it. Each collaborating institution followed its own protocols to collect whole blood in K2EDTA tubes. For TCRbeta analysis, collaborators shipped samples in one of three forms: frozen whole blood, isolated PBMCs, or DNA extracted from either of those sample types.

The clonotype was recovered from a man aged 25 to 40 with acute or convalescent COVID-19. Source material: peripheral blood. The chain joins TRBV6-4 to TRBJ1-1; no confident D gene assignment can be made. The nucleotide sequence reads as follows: TGTGCCAGCAGTGCCCGACTGGGAGGACAAGCTTTCTTT. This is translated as CASSARLGGQAFF.